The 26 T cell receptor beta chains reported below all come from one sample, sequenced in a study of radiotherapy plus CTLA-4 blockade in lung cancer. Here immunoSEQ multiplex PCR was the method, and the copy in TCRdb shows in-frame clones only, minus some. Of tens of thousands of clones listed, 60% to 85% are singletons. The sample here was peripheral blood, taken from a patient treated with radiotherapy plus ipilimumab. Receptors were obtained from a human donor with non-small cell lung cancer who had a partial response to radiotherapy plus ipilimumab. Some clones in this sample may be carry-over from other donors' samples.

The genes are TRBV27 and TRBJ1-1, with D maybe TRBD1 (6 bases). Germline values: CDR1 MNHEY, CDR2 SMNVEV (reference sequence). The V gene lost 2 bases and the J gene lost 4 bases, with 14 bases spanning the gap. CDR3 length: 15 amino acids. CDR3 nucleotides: TGTGCCAGCAGTTTAAGGGCAACAGGGACCACTGAAGCTTTCTTT. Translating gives CASSLRATGTTEAFF.

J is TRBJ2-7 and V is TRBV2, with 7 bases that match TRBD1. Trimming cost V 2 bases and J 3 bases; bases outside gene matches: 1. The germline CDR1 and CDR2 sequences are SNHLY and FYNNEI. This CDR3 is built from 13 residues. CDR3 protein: CASSERGLYEQYF. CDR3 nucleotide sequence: TGTGCCAGCAGTGAAAGGGGGCTCTACGAGCAGTACTTC.

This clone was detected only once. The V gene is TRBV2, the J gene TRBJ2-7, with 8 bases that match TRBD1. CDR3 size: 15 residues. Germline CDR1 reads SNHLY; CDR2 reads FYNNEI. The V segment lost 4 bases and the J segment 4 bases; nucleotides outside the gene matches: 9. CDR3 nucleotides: TGTGCCAGCAGTGCGGGGACAGGCGGAGGGTACGAGCAGTACTTC. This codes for CASSAGTGGGYEQYF.

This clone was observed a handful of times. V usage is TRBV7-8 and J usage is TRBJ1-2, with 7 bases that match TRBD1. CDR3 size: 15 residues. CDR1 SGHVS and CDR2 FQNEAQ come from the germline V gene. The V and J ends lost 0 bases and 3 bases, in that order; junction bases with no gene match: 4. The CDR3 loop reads CASSLAARGYYGYTF. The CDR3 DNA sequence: TGTGCCAGCAGCTTAGCGGCCAGGGGGTACTATGGCTACACCTTC.

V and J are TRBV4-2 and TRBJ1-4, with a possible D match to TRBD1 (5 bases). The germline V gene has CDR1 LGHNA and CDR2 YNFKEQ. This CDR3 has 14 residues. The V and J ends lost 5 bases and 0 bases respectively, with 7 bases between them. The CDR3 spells CASSLGATNEKLFF. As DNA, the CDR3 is TGTGCCAGCAGCTTAGGGGCAACTAATGAAAAACTGTTTTTT.

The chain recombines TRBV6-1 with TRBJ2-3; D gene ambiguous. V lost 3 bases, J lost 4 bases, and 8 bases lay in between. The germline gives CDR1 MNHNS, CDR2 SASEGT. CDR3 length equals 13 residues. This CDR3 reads CASSESGADTQYF. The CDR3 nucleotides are TGTGCCAGCAGTGAGTCGGGTGCAGATACGCAGTATTTT.

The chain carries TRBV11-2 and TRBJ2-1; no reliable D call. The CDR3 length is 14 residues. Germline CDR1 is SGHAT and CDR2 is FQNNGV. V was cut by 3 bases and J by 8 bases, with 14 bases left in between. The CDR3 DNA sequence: TGTGCCAGCAGCTTTGTGAGTTCGTCCCATGAGCAGTTCTTC. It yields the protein CASSFVSSSHEQFF.

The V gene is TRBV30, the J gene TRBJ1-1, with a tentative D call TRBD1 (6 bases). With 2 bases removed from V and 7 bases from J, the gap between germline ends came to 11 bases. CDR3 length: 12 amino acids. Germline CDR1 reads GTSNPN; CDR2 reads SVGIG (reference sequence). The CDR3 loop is CAWSPRTVEAFF. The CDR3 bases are TGTGCCTGGAGTCCCCGGACAGTTGAAGCTTTCTTT.

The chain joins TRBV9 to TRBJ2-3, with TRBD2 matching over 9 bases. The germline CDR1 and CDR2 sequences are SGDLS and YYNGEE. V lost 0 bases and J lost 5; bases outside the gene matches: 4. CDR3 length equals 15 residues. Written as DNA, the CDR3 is TGTGCCAGCAGCGTAGGGGCTAGCGGGGAAGATACGCAGTATTTT. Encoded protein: CASSVGASGEDTQYF. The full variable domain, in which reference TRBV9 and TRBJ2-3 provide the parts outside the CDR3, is DSGVTQTPKHLITATGQRVTLRCSPRSGDLSVYWYQQSLDQGLQFLIQYYNGEERAKGNILERFSAQQFPDLHSELNLSSLELGDSALYFCASSVGASGEDTQYFGPGTRLTVL.

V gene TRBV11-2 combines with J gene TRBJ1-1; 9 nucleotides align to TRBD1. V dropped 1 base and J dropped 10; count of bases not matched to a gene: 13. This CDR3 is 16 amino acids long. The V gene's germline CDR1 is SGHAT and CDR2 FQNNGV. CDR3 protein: CASSLVTTGGPGGAFF. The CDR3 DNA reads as TGTGCCAGCAGCTTAGTTACGACAGGGGGACCGGGGGGAGCTTTCTTT.

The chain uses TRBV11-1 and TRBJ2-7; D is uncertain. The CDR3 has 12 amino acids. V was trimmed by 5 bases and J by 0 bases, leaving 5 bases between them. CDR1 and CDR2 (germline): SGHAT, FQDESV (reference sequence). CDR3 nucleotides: TGTGCCAGCAGCCGGGTCTCCTACGAGCAGTACTTC. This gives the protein CASSRVSYEQYF.

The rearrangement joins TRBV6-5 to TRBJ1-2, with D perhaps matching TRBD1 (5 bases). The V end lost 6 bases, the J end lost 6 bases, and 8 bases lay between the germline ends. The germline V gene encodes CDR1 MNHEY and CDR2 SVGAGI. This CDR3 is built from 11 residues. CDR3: CASSGRDGYTF. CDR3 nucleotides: TGTGCCAGCAGCGGCAGGGATGGCTACACCTTC.

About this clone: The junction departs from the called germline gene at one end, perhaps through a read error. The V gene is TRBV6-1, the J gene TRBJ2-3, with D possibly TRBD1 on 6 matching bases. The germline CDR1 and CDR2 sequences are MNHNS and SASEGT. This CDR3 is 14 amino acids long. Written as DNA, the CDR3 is TGTGCCAGCAGTGATATCGCAAGGACAGATACACAGTATTTT. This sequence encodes CASSDIARTDTQYF.

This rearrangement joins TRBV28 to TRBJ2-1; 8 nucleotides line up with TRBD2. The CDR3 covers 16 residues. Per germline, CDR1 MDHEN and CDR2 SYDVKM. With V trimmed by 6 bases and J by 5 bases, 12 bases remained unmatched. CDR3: CASSPFGGGHHNEQFF. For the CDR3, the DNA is TGTGCCAGCAGCCCCTTTGGCGGGGGGCATCACAATGAGCAGTTCTTC.

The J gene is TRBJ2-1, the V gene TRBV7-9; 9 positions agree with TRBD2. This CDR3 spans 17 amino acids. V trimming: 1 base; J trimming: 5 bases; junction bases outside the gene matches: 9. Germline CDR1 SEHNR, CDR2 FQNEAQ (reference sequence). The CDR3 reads CASSLEWVAGVDNEQFF. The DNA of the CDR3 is TGTGCCAGCAGCTTAGAGTGGGTAGCGGGAGTGGACAATGAGCAGTTCTTC.

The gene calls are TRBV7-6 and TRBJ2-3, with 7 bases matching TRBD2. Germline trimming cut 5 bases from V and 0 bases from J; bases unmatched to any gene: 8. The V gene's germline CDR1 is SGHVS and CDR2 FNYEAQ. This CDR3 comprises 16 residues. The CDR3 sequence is CASSPVGGSSTDTQYF. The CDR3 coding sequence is TGTGCCAGCAGCCCAGTCGGGGGGTCTAGCACAGATACGCAGTATTTT.

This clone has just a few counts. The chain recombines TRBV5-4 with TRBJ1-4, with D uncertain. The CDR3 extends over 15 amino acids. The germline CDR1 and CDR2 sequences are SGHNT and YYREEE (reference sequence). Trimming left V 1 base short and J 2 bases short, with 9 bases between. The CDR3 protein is CASSLRSLTNEKLFF. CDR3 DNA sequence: TGTGCCAGCAGCTTGCGCTCACTGACTAATGAAAAACTGTTTTTT. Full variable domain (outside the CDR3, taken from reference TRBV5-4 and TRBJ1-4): ETGVTQSPTHLIKTRGQQVTLRCSSQSGHNTVSWYQQALGQGPQFIFQYYREEENGRGNFPPRFSGLQFPNYSSELNVNALELDDSALYLCASSLRSLTNEKLFFGSGTQLSVL.

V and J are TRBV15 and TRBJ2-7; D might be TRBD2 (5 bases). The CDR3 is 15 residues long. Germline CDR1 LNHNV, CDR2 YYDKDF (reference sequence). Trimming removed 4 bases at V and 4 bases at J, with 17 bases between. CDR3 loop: CATSTERVGLYEQYF. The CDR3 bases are TGTGCCACCAGCACCGAGAGGGTAGGGTTATACGAGCAGTACTTC.

The CDR3 bases are TGTGCCAGCAGTTTTCCCCCGACAGGACATTATGGCTACACCTTC. Protein sequence: CASSFPPTGHYGYTF. This chain connects TRBV28 to TRBJ1-2, with D perhaps TRBD1 (6 bases). The CDR3 has 15 amino acids. Trimming removed 3 bases at V and 5 bases at J, with 16 bases between. Germline values: CDR1 MDHEN, CDR2 SYDVKM.

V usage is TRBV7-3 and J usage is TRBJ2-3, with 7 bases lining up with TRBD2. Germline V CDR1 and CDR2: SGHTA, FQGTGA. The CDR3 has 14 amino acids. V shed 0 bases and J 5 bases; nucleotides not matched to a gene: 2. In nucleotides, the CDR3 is TGTGCCAGCAGCTTAACGCGCGGGGGAGATACGCAGTATTTT. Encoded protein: CASSLTRGGDTQYF.

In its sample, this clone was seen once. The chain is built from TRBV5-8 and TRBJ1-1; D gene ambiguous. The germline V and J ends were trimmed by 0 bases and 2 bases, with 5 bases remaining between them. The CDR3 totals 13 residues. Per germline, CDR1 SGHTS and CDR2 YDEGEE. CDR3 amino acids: CASSLDINTEAFF. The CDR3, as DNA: TGTGCCAGCAGCTTGGACATAAACACTGAAGCTTTCTTT.

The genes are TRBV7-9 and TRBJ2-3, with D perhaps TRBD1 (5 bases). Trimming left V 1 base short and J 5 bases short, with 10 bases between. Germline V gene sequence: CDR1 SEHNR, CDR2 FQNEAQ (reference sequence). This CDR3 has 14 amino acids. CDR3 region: CASSLVGVGDTQYF. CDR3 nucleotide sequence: TGTGCCAGCAGCTTAGTAGGGGTGGGAGATACGCAGTATTTT.

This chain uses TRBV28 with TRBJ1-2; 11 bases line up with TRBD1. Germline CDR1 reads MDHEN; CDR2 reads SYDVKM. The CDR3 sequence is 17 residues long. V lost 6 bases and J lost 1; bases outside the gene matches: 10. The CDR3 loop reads CASRFNPGTGGNYGYTF. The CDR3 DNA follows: TGTGCCAGCAGGTTCAATCCAGGGACAGGGGGTAACTATGGCTACACCTTC.

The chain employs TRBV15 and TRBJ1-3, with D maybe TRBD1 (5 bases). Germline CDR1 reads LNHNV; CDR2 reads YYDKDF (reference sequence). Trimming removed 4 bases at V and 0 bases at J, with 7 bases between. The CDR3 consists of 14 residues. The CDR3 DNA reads TGTGCCACCAGCAAACAGGTCTCTGGAAACACCATATATTTT. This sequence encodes CATSKQVSGNTIYF.

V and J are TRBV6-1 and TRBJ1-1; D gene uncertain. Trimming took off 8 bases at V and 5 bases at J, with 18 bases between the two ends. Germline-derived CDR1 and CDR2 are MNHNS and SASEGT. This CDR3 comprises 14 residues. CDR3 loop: CASCPRSSSTEAFF. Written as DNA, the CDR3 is TGTGCCAGCTGTCCCAGGTCTTCGTCTACTGAAGCTTTCTTT.

DNA of the CDR3: TGTGCCAGCAGTGACAGGGGGAGCACAGATACGCAGTATTTT. It translates to CASSDRGSTDTQYF. The genes are TRBV6-5 and TRBJ2-3; 9 bases align to TRBD1. CDR3 length: 14 residues. V lost 5 bases and J lost 0; bases outside the gene matches: 0. The germline V gene has CDR1 MNHEY and CDR2 SVGAGI.